A single sample is the source of the 26 T cell receptor beta chains below, sequenced in a study of technical replicates of blood from a handful of donors. The data were produced by immunoSEQ multiplex PCR, yet TCRdb's version contains in-frame clones alone and is incomplete. The sample carries some 100,000 clones, 96% recorded once. The sample consisted of T cells isolated from PBMCs. The receptors come from a human donor in good health.

This chain uses TRBV27 with TRBJ2-7; 8 positions match TRBD1. The J segment lost 5 bases and the V segment lost 6 bases, leaving 15 bases of the junction unmatched. The CDR3 contains 16 residues. Germline values: CDR1 MNHEY, CDR2 SMNVEV (reference sequence). In DNA, the CDR3 is TGTGCCAGCAGCCCGTGGGGGACAGGAAATCCCCACGAGCAGTACTTC. It yields the protein CASSPWGTGNPHEQYF.

The chain recombines TRBV29-1 with TRBJ2-3; maybe TRBD1 (6 bases). Germline V CDR1 and CDR2: SQVTM, ANQGSEA. This CDR3 region has 11 residues. V lost 4 bases to trimming and J lost 5 bases, with 7 bases between them. The CDR3: CSVGRGDTQYF. The CDR3, as DNA: TGCAGCGTTGGCAGGGGAGATACGCAGTATTTT.

The rearrangement uses TRBV18 and TRBJ1-2, with TRBD1 matching over 7 bases. The germline V gene encodes CDR1 KGHSH and CDR2 LQKENI. V trimming: 5 bases; J trimming: 0 bases; junction bases outside the gene matches: 9. The CDR3 contains 16 residues. DNA for the CDR3: TGTGCCAGCTCATACAGGGGCGGGCAAACTAACTATGGCTACACCTTC. Residues: CASSYRGGQTNYGYTF.

This chain uses TRBV9 with TRBJ2-5; 10 positions match TRBD2. The CDR3 has 16 amino acids. V was pared by 4 bases and J by 1 base, with 7 bases of the junction left unmatched. Germline assignment: CDR1 SGDLS and CDR2 YYNGEE. As DNA, the CDR3 is TGTGCCAGCAGCCCCCCTAGCGGGGGCCCCCAAGAGACCCAGTACTTC. It translates to CASSPPSGGPQETQYF.

V gene TRBV2 combines with J gene TRBJ2-2, with D possibly being TRBD2 (5 bases). V was pared by 2 bases and J by 6 bases, with 10 bases between. Germline V lookup: CDR1 SNHLY, CDR2 FYNNEI. The CDR3 contains 14 residues. CDR3 in amino acids: CASSERSRAGELFF. CDR3 nucleotide sequence: TGTGCCAGCAGTGAAAGGTCGAGGGCCGGGGAGCTGTTTTTT.

CDR3: CASKRTDSYEQYF. CDR3 DNA sequence: TGTGCCAGCAAGCGGACAGATTCCTACGAGCAGTACTTC. The chain links TRBV27 to TRBJ2-7, with D perhaps TRBD1 (6 bases). Between the trimmed V and J ends, which lost 7 bases and 1 base, there was a span of 11 bases. The CDR3 is 13 amino acids. Looked up from germline, CDR1 is MNHEY and CDR2 is SMNVEV (reference sequence).

This chain joins TRBV29-1 and TRBJ1-1; TRBD1 might be the D (6 bases). Trimming removed 8 bases from V and 1 base from J, with 8 bases in between. This CDR3 comprises 11 residues. CDR1 is SQVTM, CDR2 ANQGSEA, per germline. Here the CDR3 reads CSWTANTEAFF. CDR3 sequence (DNA): TGCAGCTGGACAGCGAACACTGAAGCTTTCTTT.

This sequence joins TRBV27 and TRBJ2-1; 7 positions agree with TRBD1. The CDR3 is made up of 15 amino acids. V trimming: 5 bases; J trimming: 4 bases; junction bases outside the gene matches: 8. Germline lookup yields CDR1 MNHEY and CDR2 SMNVEV (reference sequence). The CDR3 region is CASSLGQRTYNEQFF. The CDR3 DNA follows: TGTGCCAGCAGTCTGGGACAGCGGACTTACAATGAGCAGTTCTTC.

The chain joins TRBV19 to TRBJ2-5, with 7 nucleotides matching TRBD1. Germline V gene data show CDR1 as LNHDA and CDR2 as SQIVND (reference sequence). After removal of 5 bases from V and 1 base from J, the junction contained 10 bases not matched to a gene. This CDR3 spans 16 amino acids. The CDR3 nucleotides read TGTGCCAGTAGTGGACCTAGGGGACAGCCCCAAGAGACCCAGTACTTC. Its translation is CASSGPRGQPQETQYF.

This clone was detected once. This chain joins TRBV19 and TRBJ2-4; no clear D gene. Germline CDR1 is LNHDA and CDR2 is SQIVND (reference sequence). This CDR3 has 18 amino acids. Trimming cost V 0 bases and J 2 bases, with 17 bases left between them. This CDR3 is CASSIDYLRGLTKNIQYF. The DNA for the CDR3 is TGTGCCAGTAGTATAGATTACTTACGAGGTTTGACCAAAAACATTCAGTACTTC.

The chain recombines TRBV7-9 with TRBJ2-7; 7 positions match TRBD1. This CDR3 has 14 residues. V shed 4 bases, J shed 3 bases, and the junction held 6 bases outside the gene matches. The germline gives CDR1 SEHNR, CDR2 FQNEAQ (reference sequence). CDR3 in amino acids: CASSSRDSFYEQYF. The CDR3 nucleotides read TGTGCCAGCAGCTCCCGGGACAGTTTCTACGAGCAGTACTTC.

On this clone: The DNA is omitted, as the CDR3 cannot be located on it reliably, and the CDR3 follows TCRdb's listing. The rearrangement uses TRBV7-9 and TRBJ1-1; TRBD1 is the table's D call and was not checked against the DNA. Germline loops: CDR1 SEHNR, CDR2 FQNEAQ (reference sequence). The CDR3 comprises 14 residues, both ends counted. CDR3 protein: CASSSVGTGAWTFF.

The chain combines TRBV10-2 with TRBJ2-7; 7 nucleotides match TRBD1. The germline gives CDR1 WSHSY, CDR2 SAAADI. J gave up 6 bases and V 3 bases, and 5 bases lay outside the gene matches. The CDR3 is 13 residues long. The CDR3: CASSENRGSEQYF. The DNA of the CDR3 is TGCGCCAGCAGTGAAAACAGGGGCAGCGAGCAGTACTTC.

The V and J genes are TRBV11-2 and TRBJ2-3; TRBD1 is a possible D gene (5 bases). CDR1 is SGHAT, CDR2 FQNNGV, per germline. There are 15 residues in the CDR3. Trimming removed 1 base at V and 6 bases at J, with 14 bases between. The CDR3 here is CASSLGFRVGDTQYF. The CDR3 nucleotides are TGTGCCAGCAGCTTAGGATTCAGGGTGGGGGATACGCAGTATTTT.

The chain has TRBV5-1 and TRBJ2-7; TRBD2 matches 9 bases. The J segment lost 5 bases and the V segment lost 0 bases, leaving 9 bases of the junction unmatched. The CDR3 covers 16 residues. Per the germline V gene, CDR1 is SGHRS and CDR2 is YFSETQ. The CDR3: CASSLAVSGSTHEQYF. CDR3 coding DNA: TGCGCCAGCAGCTTGGCCGTTAGCGGGAGCACCCACGAGCAGTACTTC.

This chain joins TRBV30 and TRBJ2-7, with a tentative D call TRBD1 (6 bases). V was clipped by 4 bases and J by 3 bases, with 13 bases between them. Germline V gives CDR1 GTSNPN, CDR2 SVGIG (reference sequence). This CDR3 region has 13 residues. The CDR3 DNA reads TGTGCCTGGAACAGGGATCAGGGCTACGAGCAGTACTTC. Translating gives CAWNRDQGYEQYF.

V and J are TRBV7-9 and TRBJ2-7, with D possibly matching TRBD1 (6 bases). Germline V gives CDR1 SEHNR, CDR2 FQNEAQ (reference sequence). Deletions cut 1 base from V and 5 bases from J, with 9 bases between. This CDR3 has 13 residues. The CDR3: CASSLVGGHEQYF. DNA for the CDR3: TGTGCCAGCAGCTTAGTTGGGGGCCACGAGCAGTACTTC.

The genes are TRBV28 and TRBJ1-5; no clear D. Trimming left V 6 bases short and J 2 bases short, with 14 bases between. Germline V CDR1 and CDR2: MDHEN, SYDVKM. There are 15 residues in the CDR3. CDR3 residues: CASRPLAGGNQPQHF. CDR3 nucleotide sequence: TGTGCCAGCAGGCCGCTAGCTGGGGGCAATCAGCCCCAGCATTTT.

The chain has TRBV25-1 and TRBJ1-4, with 10 nucleotides matching TRBD1. V shed 6 bases, J shed 8 bases, and the junction held 12 bases outside the gene matches. Per the germline V gene, CDR1 is MGHDK and CDR2 is SYGVNS. This CDR3 has 16 residues. CDR3 nucleotide sequence: TGTGCCAGCAGGGCTAAAACGGGACAGGGGACGGAAAAACTGTTTTTT. It translates to CASRAKTGQGTEKLFF.

The genes are TRBV10-2 and TRBJ2-1, with 9 bases lining up with TRBD1. The germline gives CDR1 WSHSY, CDR2 SAAADI. The junction had 15 bases not matched to a gene; V was cut back by 2 bases and J by 4 bases. This CDR3 spans 19 amino acids. CDR3 nucleotides: TGCGCCAGCAGTGAGCAACGGACAGGGGCTTTGCTTGTTTACAATGAGCAGTTCTTC. Amino acids: CASSEQRTGALLVYNEQFF.

Only a few counts were recorded for this clone. The chain employs TRBV28 and TRBJ1-5, with D possibly being TRBD1 (6 bases). Germline V lookup: CDR1 MDHEN, CDR2 SYDVKM. This CDR3 region has 15 residues. Trimming stripped 3 bases from V and 6 bases from J, with 15 bases between. DNA for the CDR3: TGTGCCAGCAGTTTTGTGGGACAAAGAGGTCAGCCCCAGCATTTT. Its protein is CASSFVGQRGQPQHF.

This clone was counted once. The chain combines TRBV23-1 with TRBJ2-2, with D possibly matching TRBD2 (5 bases). TRBV23-1 is annotated as an ORF whose role is uncertain. With 4 bases removed from V and 4 bases from J, the gap between germline ends came to 13 bases. The CDR3 covers 15 residues. The CDR3: CASSPYRDFTGELFF. The DNA of the CDR3 is TGCGCCAGCAGTCCGTACCGGGATTTCACCGGGGAGCTGTTTTTT.

The chain couples TRBV7-8 to TRBJ2-7, with TRBD1 as a possible D gene (6 bases). The CDR3 runs to 16 residues. The germline V gene encodes CDR1 SGHVS and CDR2 FQNEAQ. V lost 2 bases and J lost 2, with 16 bases in between. The CDR3 sequence: CASSLRRTVSTYEQYF. The CDR3 coding sequence is TGTGCCAGCAGCTTACGCAGGACAGTCAGCACCTACGAGCAGTACTTC.

The rearrangement joins TRBV18 to TRBJ1-3, with D perhaps TRBD1 (6 bases). Germline CDR1 and CDR2: KGHSH and LQKENI. The CDR3 length is 12 residues. V was pared by 5 bases and J by 8 bases, with 10 bases between. The CDR3 DNA sequence: TGTGCCAGCTCATCTTACAGGGACACCATATATTTT. Amino acids: CASSSYRDTIYF.

This chain connects TRBV18 to TRBJ2-7, with D maybe TRBD2 (6 bases). V lost 3 bases, J lost 0 bases, and 15 bases lay in between. There are 16 residues in the CDR3. The germline CDR1 and CDR2 sequences are KGHSH and LQKENI. The CDR3 sequence: CASSPIRGITSYEQYF. CDR3 sequence (DNA): TGTGCCAGCTCACCGATCCGGGGGATTACCTCCTACGAGCAGTACTTC.

The chain employs TRBV5-4 and TRBJ1-2; the D is unclear. CDR3 size: 13 residues. Germline V gene lookup returns CDR1 SGHNT and CDR2 YYREEE (reference sequence). The V end lost 1 base, the J end lost 0 bases, and 4 bases lay between the germline ends. The CDR3 region has the DNA TGTGCCAGCAGCTTGCCCACTAACTATGGCTACACCTTC. Protein sequence: CASSLPTNYGYTF.